These T cell receptor beta chains were read from a single sample in a study of blood T cell repertoires in COVID-19. Produced via immunoSEQ multiplex PCR; TCRdb's table is partial and in-frame only. The sample has about 110,000 clones; 85% to 90% are singletons. Sequenced material: peripheral blood. Receptor source: a woman in her forties or fifties with active or convalescent COVID-19. CDR3s include the opening cysteine and the closing phenylalanine or tryptophan. The D gene is left open where the match is weak. Size is omitted from some rows. Given values are once, few, many or a class for expanded clones.

d_call clone_size j_call v_call cdr3_nt cdr3_aa
TRBD1 . TRBJ1-3 TRBV7-9 TGTGCCAGTAGGACAGGGACTACTGGAAACACCATATATTTT CASRTGTTGNTIYF
TRBD1 . TRBJ1-5 TRBV3-1/TRBV3-2 TGTGCCAGCAGCCTCTGCCCCCGGGACAGGGAGAATAGACAGCCCCAGCATTTT CASSLCPRDRENRQPQHF
TRBD2 . TRBJ2-3 TRBV9 TGTGCCAGCAAGGGTCTAGCGGGAGTTGTAACAGATACGCAGTATTTT CASKGLAGVVTDTQYF
TRBD2 . TRBJ2-7 TRBV2 TGTGCCAGCACCAGTAGCGGGATTTCCTACGAGCAGTACTTC CASTSSGISYEQYF
. . TRBJ1-6 TRBV5-1 TGCGCCAGCAGCCGGGGAACTACGCCGCGACGGAATAGCTCCTATAATTCACCCCTCCACTTT CASSRGTTPRRNSSYNSPLHF
TRBD1 . TRBJ1-2 TRBV7-9 TGTGCCAGCAGCTTTTCGGACAGGGCTGACTATGGCTACACCTTC CASSFSDRADYGYTF
TRBD1 once TRBJ1-2 TRBV5-1 TGCGCCAGCAGCGGACAGGGGGCGGGCTATGGCTACACCTTC CASSGQGAGYGYTF
TRBD2 . TRBJ2-1 TRBV7-2 TGTGCCAGCAGCTTTAACGGGAGGGCCTACAATGAGCAGTTCTTC CASSFNGRAYNEQFF
. . TRBJ2-1 TRBV24-1 TGTGCCACCAGTGACGCTCGGGGACTCAGCTCCTACAATGAGCAGTTCTTC CATSDARGLSSYNEQFF
. . TRBJ2-7 TRBV7-2 TGTGCCAGCAGCCCCGTGGCAGCGAGCTCCTACGAGCAGTACTTC CASSPVAASSYEQYF
TRBD1 many TRBJ1-5 TRBV28 TGTGCCAGCAGTTTCCCGGGACAGGGTTATAGGGGCAATCAGCCCCAGCATTTT CASSFPGQGYRGNQPQHF
. . TRBJ2-3 TRBV7-3 TGTGCCAGCAGCTTACTAGCGCCGCCCACAGATACGCAGTATTTT CASSLLAPPTDTQYF
. . TRBJ1-2 TRBV18 TGTGCCAGCTCACCACGGGACCAGACGGGGGGGAATGGCTACACCTTC CASSPRDQTGGNGYTF
TRBD1 . TRBJ2-3 TRBV7-2 TGTGCCAGCAGCTTAGTGTTTCGGACAGGGAGTAAAACAGATACGCAGTATTTT CASSLVFRTGSKTDTQYF
. . TRBJ1-4 TRBV4-1 TGCGCCAGCAGCTGGGTCATAGGGGTCGAAGAAAAACTGTTTTTT CASSWVIGVEEKLFF
TRBD1 few TRBJ2-5 TRBV15 TGTGCCACCAGCAGAGGGACAGGGCAGAAGACCCAGTACTTC CATSRGTGQKTQYF
. . TRBJ2-7 TRBV21-1 TGTGCCAGCGGTTGGTCAATACAAGACGAGCAGTACTTC CASGWSIQDEQYF
TRBD2 . TRBJ2-1 TRBV7-2 TGTGCCAGCAGCCGGGGACTAGCGGGAGTGGGGGGTGAGCAGTTCTTC CASSRGLAGVGGEQFF
TRBD2 once TRBJ2-1 TRBV9 TGTGCCAGCAGTCCTAGCGGGAGGAATGAGCAGTTCTTC CASSPSGRNEQFF
. many TRBJ2-7 TRBV18 TGTGCCAGCTCTACCGGTGGGGGGAACGAGCAGTACTTC CASSTGGGNEQYF
. . TRBJ2-7 TRBV3-1/TRBV3-2 TGTGCCAGCAGCCAAGTAGCACGCGAGCAGTACTTC CASSQVAREQYF
. . TRBJ1-4 TRBV15 TGTGCCACCAGCAGAGGGCGAGAATTGAGGCCAGAAAAACTGTTTTTT CATSRGRELRPEKLFF
. . TRBJ1-5 TRBV28 TGTGCCAGCAGAAACTTGGGAGCCAATCAGCCCCAGCATTTT CASRNLGANQPQHF
. . TRBJ2-3 TRBV18 TGTGCCAGCTCACTAACAGATACGCAGTATTTT CASSLTDTQYF
. . TRBJ1-2 TRBV15 TGTGCCACCAGCAGAGATGTCGGGGGCTACACCTTC CATSRDVGGYTF
. . TRBJ2-7 TRBV5-5 TGTGCCAGCAGCCTCCTTTGGCGGGACCTGCGGGAGCAGTACTTC CASSLLWRDLREQYF
. . TRBJ2-3 TRBV7-3 TGTGCCAGCCAGGGGAGCACAGATACGCAGTATTTT CASQGSTDTQYF
. . TRBJ2-7 TRBV13 TGTGCCAGCAACCTACCACCCGGGACTCCACACCCTATTACCTACGAGCAGTACTTC CASNLPPGTPHPITYEQYF
. . TRBJ2-2 TRBV6-4 TGTGCCAGCAGTCGGGTCCTGAACACCGGGGAGCTGTTTTTT CASSRVLNTGELFF
. . TRBJ2-7 TRBV29-1 TGCAGCGTTGAAAGTGACAGTCGCCCTCAGCAGTACTTC CSVESDSRPQQYF
TRBD1 . TRBJ1-1 TRBV6-5 TGTGCCAGCAGCTCCCACGAGGGGGCCACTGAAGCTTTCTTT CASSSHEGATEAFF
TRBD1 . TRBJ1-5 TRBV6-5 TGTGCCAGCGGTACAGGGGTTAATAGCAATCAGCCCCAGCATTTT CASGTGVNSNQPQHF
. . TRBJ2-1 TRBV7-2 TGTGCCAGCACCACCGCGGCGTCTAGCTCCTACAATGAGCAGTTCTTC CASTTAASSSYNEQFF
. . TRBJ2-5 TRBV7-3 TGTGCCAGCAGCTTGACTGGGGCGGCGAACACCCAGTACTTC CASSLTGAANTQYF
TRBD2 . TRBJ2-1 TRBV11-2 TGTGCCAGCAGCACTAGCGGGATCTCCTACAATGAGCAGTTCTTC CASSTSGISYNEQFF
TRBD1 . TRBJ1-5 TRBV6-2/TRBV6-3 TGTGCCAGCAGTTACGTGCGCAGGGGGGATCAGCCCCAGCATTTT CASSYVRRGDQPQHF
. . TRBJ1-4 TRBV6-6 TGTGCCAGCAGCGCCACTCGCACTAATGAAAAACTGTTTTTT CASSATRTNEKLFF
TRBD1 . TRBJ2-7 TRBV5-5 TGTGCCAGCAGCTTGGAGGGGACAGGGTTCCACGAGCAGTACTTC CASSLEGTGFHEQYF
. . TRBJ2-1 TRBV4-3 TGCGCCAGCAGCCAACTCTCCTCGACAGGCAATGAGCAGTTCTTC CASSQLSSTGNEQFF
. . TRBJ2-1 TRBV27 TGTGCCAGCAGTTCACCGGTCGGGGGTGAGCAGTTCTTC CASSSPVGGEQFF
TRBD2 . TRBJ2-5 TRBV3-1/TRBV3-2 TGTGCCAGCAGCCAACGGACTAGCGGAGCACCCTGGACCCAGTACTTC CASSQRTSGAPWTQYF
. . TRBJ2-1 TRBV28 TGTGCCAGCAGCCCTCATCGGACAGGGCGGGGGTCCTACAATGAGCAGTTCTTC CASSPHRTGRGSYNEQFF
TRBD1 . TRBJ2-5 TRBV30 TGTGCCTGGTGGGACAGGGGGCAAGAAGAGACCCAGTACTTC CAWWDRGQEETQYF
TRBD1 . TRBJ1-3 TRBV18 TGTGCCAGCTCACCGAGCGGGACAGGCGGAAACACCATATATTTT CASSPSGTGGNTIYF
TRBD1 . TRBJ1-4 TRBV6-2/TRBV6-3 TGTGCCAGCAGTCGACAGGGGGCTAATGAAAAACTGTTTTTT CASSRQGANEKLFF
TRBD2 . TRBJ2-7 TRBV10-3 TGTGCCATCAAGGGGACTAGCGAGTACGAGCAGTACTTC CAIKGTSEYEQYF
TRBD1 . TRBJ1-5 TRBV4-1 TGCGCCAGCAGCCAAATGGTGCAGGGGGGTCAGCCCCAGCATTTT CASSQMVQGGQPQHF
. . TRBJ1-1 TRBV14 TGTGCCAGCAGCGTAATCGAGGGCACTGAAGCTTTCTTT CASSVIEGTEAFF
. . TRBJ2-7 TRBV28 TGTGCCAGCAGTCCTCAGTTGGGGAGGCACTACGAGCAGTACTTC CASSPQLGRHYEQYF
. . TRBJ2-5 TRBV28 TGTGCCAGCAGTAAAACAGGGCGAGAGACCCAGTACTTC CASSKTGRETQYF
TRBD1 . TRBJ1-2 TRBV27 TGTGCCAGCAGTCTAGACAGGGGGCTTTATGGCTACACCTTC CASSLDRGLYGYTF
. . TRBJ2-2 TRBV7-6 TGTGCCAGCAGGTTCGGTGAACGGAGCGGTCGGACCGGGGAGCTGTTTTTT CASRFGERSGRTGELFF
TRBD1 once TRBJ2-7 TRBV19 TGTGCCAGTAGTACCGGACAGGGGAACTACGAGCAGTACTTC CASSTGQGNYEQYF
. few TRBJ2-1 TRBV4-3 TGCGCCAGCAGCCAAGACCGGGGTTTAAGGAATGAGCAGTTCTTC CASSQDRGLRNEQFF
TRBD1 . TRBJ1-2 TRBV3-1/TRBV3-2 TGTGCCAGCAGCAAAGACAGGGATTATGGCTACACCTTC CASSKDRDYGYTF
TRBD2 . TRBJ2-2 TRBV19 TGTGCCAGTAGTAGTCCCGGGACTAGCGGGTTCGGGGAGCTGTTTTTT CASSSPGTSGFGELFF